This is a list of T cell receptor beta chains from one sample in a study of Ad26.COV2.S vaccination and SARS-CoV-2 variants. TCRdb's copy holds only in-frame clones and misses some; the assay was immunoSEQ multiplex PCR. This table holds some 350,000 clones, about 88% found once. The specimen comprised peripheral blood, sampled in a trial of Ad26.COV2.S vaccine versus placebo. The receptors originated from a person between 18 and 65 years old who received the Ad26.COV2.S COVID-19 vaccine or a placebo. Each CDR3 is given with its conserved first and last residue. A D gene is named only where the DNA matches it firmly. The size of a clone is reported for some rows only, either as once, few or many, or as a class for expanded clones.

V,J,size,D,CDR3,DNA
TRBV12-3/TRBV12-4,TRBJ1-2,NA,NA,CASRGRDYGYTF,TGTGCCAGCAGGGGGCGGGACTATGGCTACACCTTC
TRBV7-9,TRBJ2-3,NA,TRBD2,CASSLAVGLAGDTQYF,TGTGCCAGCAGCTTAGCGGTGGGACTAGCAGGGGATACGCAGTATTTT
TRBV2,TRBJ2-2,few,NA,CASSEVSTGELFF,TGTGCCAGCAGTGAAGTTAGCACCGGGGAGCTGTTTTTT
TRBV27,TRBJ1-2,NA,NA,CASRDPTGYGYTF,TGTGCCAGCCGCGACCCGACTGGCTATGGCTACACCTTC
TRBV6-5,TRBJ2-3,NA,TRBD2,CASSYRLAGVHTQYF,TGTGCCAGCAGTTACAGGCTAGCGGGAGTACATACGCAGTATTTT
TRBV7-2,TRBJ2-2,NA,NA,CASSITSETNTGELFF,TGTGCCAGCAGCATAACATCGGAAACGAACACCGGGGAGCTGTTTTTT
TRBV19,TRBJ1-1,NA,NA,CASSMLENTEAFF,TGTGCCAGTAGTATGCTAGAAAACACTGAAGCTTTCTTT
TRBV7-2,TRBJ2-4,NA,TRBD2,CASSLAGGGASNIQYF,TGTGCCAGCAGCTTAGCTGGCGGGGGGGCCTCAAACATTCAGTACTTC
TRBV7-2,TRBJ2-7,once,TRBD1,CASTLDRDPSEQYF,TGTGCCAGCACCCTCGACAGGGATCCCTCCGAGCAGTACTTC
TRBV5-4,TRBJ2-3,NA,NA,CASSVSGGSGTDTQYF,TGTGCCAGCAGCGTTTCTGGAGGGAGTGGCACAGATACGCAGTATTTT
TRBV19,TRBJ2-3,NA,NA,CASSGAAITQYF,TGTGCCAGTAGTGGGGCCGCCATCACGCAGTATTTT
TRBV11-3,TRBJ2-5,NA,NA,CASSPRLGAGTQYF,TGTGCCAGCAGCCCCCGACTAGGGGCAGGGACCCAGTACTTC
TRBV28,TRBJ2-7,NA,TRBD2,CASSPGGGQNYEQYF,TGTGCCAGCAGCCCGGGGGGGGGCCAGAACTACGAGCAGTACTTC
TRBV30,TRBJ2-1,NA,NA,CAWSVQGGGYNEQFF,TGTGCCTGGAGTGTACAGGGCGGGGGTTACAATGAGCAGTTCTTC
TRBV6-2/TRBV6-3,TRBJ1-2,NA,TRBD1,CASSYGPVGGGYGYTF,TGTGCCAGCAGTTACGGGCCCGTAGGGGGCGGCTATGGCTACACCTTC
TRBV7-9,TRBJ2-7,NA,NA,CASSYISDNYEQYF,TGTGCCAGCAGTTATATATCTGATAACTACGAGCAGTACTTC
TRBV5-1,TRBJ1-1,NA,NA,CASSLEETGEAFF,TGCGCCAGCAGCTTGGAGGAGACAGGCGAAGCTTTCTTT
TRBV30,TRBJ2-3,once,NA,CAWSRRGLTDTQYF,TGTGCCTGGAGTAGGCGGGGCCTCACAGATACGCAGTATTTT
TRBV3-1/TRBV3-2,TRBJ1-6,NA,NA,CASSQGEGGYNSPLHF,TGTGCCAGCAGCCAAGGGGAAGGGGGTTACAATTCACCCCTCCACTTT
TRBV5-1,TRBJ2-1,NA,NA,CASSPLVGSYNEQFF,TGCGCCAGCAGCCCTCTAGTGGGCTCCTACAATGAGCAGTTCTTC
TRBV20-1,TRBJ2-1,NA,NA,CSASGSGPSYNEQFF,TGCAGTGCTAGTGGGAGCGGCCCCTCCTACAATGAGCAGTTCTTC
TRBV5-4,TRBJ2-7,NA,NA,CASSPGTGDYEQYF,TGTGCCAGCAGCCCCGGGACTGGGGACTACGAGCAGTACTTC
TRBV27,TRBJ2-7,NA,NA,CASRAQGYFHEQYF,TGTGCCAGCCGGGCCCAGGGGTATTTCCACGAGCAGTACTTC
TRBV18,TRBJ1-4,NA,TRBD1,CASSPPGQQNEKLFF,TGTGCCAGCTCTCCTCCGGGACAGCAAAATGAAAAACTGTTTTTT
TRBV5-1,TRBJ2-1,NA,NA,CASSLGSGYNEQFF,TGCGCCAGCAGCTTGGGGAGTGGCTACAATGAGCAGTTCTTC